This passage covers 9 T cell receptor beta chains from one sample sequenced in a study of vaccination and CD4 T cells after COVID-19. The treatment denotes: roughly 10-day PBMC culture with coronavirus spike peptide pools or control peptides (ViraFEST assay). These TCRs' antigens remain unknown. Researchers used the Oncomine TCR Beta short-read assay to sequence DNA from cultured CD4+ T cells. TCRdb ran MiXCR on the PCR reads and lists one entry per CDR3 protein. In the table there are about 12,000 distinct CDR3 sequences, approximately 60% of which are singletons. The sequencing input was CD4+ T cells from blood, cultured in vitro. The origin of the receptors is a human donor who had recovered from COVID-19.

This clonotype was observed a handful of times. J is TRBJ2-1 and V is TRBV7-9; the match to TRBD2 covers 7 bases. J lost 0 bases, V lost 5 bases, and 4 bases had no gene match. This CDR3 is 15 amino acids long. Germline assignment: CDR1 SEHNR and CDR2 FQNEAQ (reference sequence). The DNA for the CDR3 is TGTGCCAGCAGCCAACTAGCGTCCTCCTACAATGAGCAGTTCTTC. Translated: CASSQLASSYNEQFF.

This clonotype was counted a few times. This chain uses TRBV5-1 with TRBJ1-1, with a weak D call TRBD1 (6 bases). In germline, CDR1 is SGHRS, CDR2 YFSETQ. V was trimmed by 4 bases and J by 8 bases, leaving 21 bases between them. The length of the CDR3 is 15 residues. CDR3 sequence: CASSPRQVQFSEAFF. The CDR3 DNA follows: TGCGCCAGCAGCCCTCGACAGGTACAGTTTTCGGAAGCTTTCTTT. The whole variable domain, remainder taken from reference TRBV5-1 and TRBJ1-1, is KAGVTQTPRYLIKTRGQQVTLSCSPISGHRSVSWYQQTPGQGLQFLFEYFSETQRNKGNFPGRFSGRQFSNSRSEMNVSTLELGDSALYLCASSPRQVQFSEAFFGQGTRLTVV.

The chain combines TRBV6-1 with TRBJ1-2; 7 bases map to TRBD1. The CDR3 is 13 amino acids. Per the germline V gene, CDR1 is MNHNS and CDR2 is SASEGT. With 6 bases clipped from V and 4 bases from J, the junction kept 5 bases outside the gene matches. CDR3 DNA sequence: TGTGCCAGCAGCCGGGGACAGTCCTATGGCTACACCTTC. It yields the protein CASSRGQSYGYTF.

The genes are TRBV19 and TRBJ1-3; D might be TRBD1 (5 bases). The CDR3 is 15 amino acids. Trimming removed 6 bases from V and 0 bases from J, with 12 bases in between. Germline V gene data show CDR1 as LNHDA and CDR2 as SQIVND (reference sequence). The CDR3 region has the DNA TGTGCCAGTAGGGACCGGGACCTCTCTGGAAACACCATATATTTT. Residues: CASRDRDLSGNTIYF.

This chain links TRBV6-1 with TRBJ1-1; D gene uncertain. The V end lost 7 bases, the J end lost 1 base, and 10 bases lay between the germline ends. Germline CDR1 is MNHNS and CDR2 is SASEGT. The CDR3 covers 13 residues. CDR3 residues: CASIIPRNTEAFF. The CDR3 nucleotides are TGTGCCAGCATCATTCCTCGGAACACTGAAGCTTTCTTT.

In its sample, this clonotype was seen once. The chain combines TRBV7-3 with TRBJ2-1; D possibly matches TRBD1 or TRBD2 (5 bases each). Germline V gene lookup returns CDR1 SGHTA and CDR2 FQGTGA. The CDR3 consists of 15 residues. Deletions cut 5 bases from V and 2 bases from J, with 13 bases between. CDR3 nucleotides: TGTGCCAGCAGCCCCTCCCGGGACCCCTACAATGAGCAGTTCTTC. Protein product: CASSPSRDPYNEQFF.

The chain links TRBV19 to TRBJ1-4, with no clear D. CDR3 length: 15 residues. The germline V gene has CDR1 LNHDA and CDR2 SQIVND (reference sequence). V dropped 3 bases and J dropped 0 bases, with 8 bases sitting between them. CDR3 DNA: TGTGCCAGTAGTATTACGGATGCAACTAATGAAAAACTGTTTTTT. As protein: CASSITDATNEKLFF.

In its sample, this clonotype was seen once. The chain joins TRBV19 to TRBJ1-2, with 7 bases fitting TRBD1. This CDR3 has 13 residues. The trim removed 2 bases at V and 7 bases at J, leaving 4 bases unmatched. Germline-derived CDR1 and CDR2 are LNHDA and SQIVND (reference sequence). The CDR3, as DNA: TGTGCCAGTAGTATATTAGGGGGCTTTGGCTACACCTTC. It yields the protein CASSILGGFGYTF.

The CDR3 loop reads CAASGARTGELFF. The CDR3, as DNA: TGTGCCGCCTCCGGGGCGCGGACCGGGGAGCTGTTTTTT. The chain couples TRBV6-1 to TRBJ2-2; either TRBD1 or TRBD2 may supply D (5 bases each). The CDR3 runs to 13 residues. Germline CDR1 and CDR2: MNHNS and SASEGT. V lost 11 bases to trimming and J lost 5 bases, with 15 bases between them.